This TCR beta chain came from a study of human T cells and chemical hapten exposure. Germline V gene data show CDR1 as LGHDT and CDR2 as YNNKEL (reference sequence). Trimming left V 10 bases short and J 0 bases short, with 12 bases between. The CDR3 has 13 residues. Authors' analysis steps: TCR counts had a median of about 100,000 per sample and spanned about 23,224 to 690,600. TCRdb ran MiXCR on the RACE reads and lists one entry per CDR3 protein. It is TCRdb's table, rather than the study itself, that gives the V and J calls and clone size. The sample records about 340,000 distinct CDR3 sequences, around 7% being singletons. Time point: patch test 1, 2 weeks after DPC sensitization. Regarding treatment: therapeutic diphenylcyclopropenone sensitization with weekly scalp DPC. A few counts support this clonotype. The antigen is not known. Study-wide results and caveats: In comparison with controls, expanded TCRs gave rise to a significantly larger number of large CDR3 similarity clusters. TCRs whose frequency exceeded 1 in 1000 remained the same following DPC sensitization. With alopecia, donors may have immune responses unlike healthy people's.

The sample consisted of whole blood, taken in connection with sensitization to the hapten diphenylcyclopropenone (DPC). This sequence was found in a woman under 30 with alopecia areata. Some clones in this sample may be carry-over from other donors' samples. The J gene is TRBJ1-1, the V gene TRBV3-1; unclear D gene. The CDR3 DNA follows: TGTGCCACCTCGGGTCCCTTGAACACTGAAGCTTTCTTT. This translates into CATSGPLNTEAFF.